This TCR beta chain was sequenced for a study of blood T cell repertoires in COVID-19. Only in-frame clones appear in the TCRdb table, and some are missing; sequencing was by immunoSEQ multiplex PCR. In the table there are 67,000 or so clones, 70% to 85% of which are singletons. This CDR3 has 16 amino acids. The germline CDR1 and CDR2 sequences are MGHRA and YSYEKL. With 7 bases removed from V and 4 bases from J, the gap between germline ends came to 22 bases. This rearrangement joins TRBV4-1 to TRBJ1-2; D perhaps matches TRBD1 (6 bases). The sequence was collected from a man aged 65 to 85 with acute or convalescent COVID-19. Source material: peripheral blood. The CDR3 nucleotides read TGCGCCAGCAACGGGGGGCCGCTAGGGTCTCTCTATGGCTACACCTTC. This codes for CASNGGPLGSLYGYTF.